One sample yielded the 10 T cell receptor beta chains listed below, sequenced in a study of blood T cell repertoires in COVID-19. Libraries were prepared by immunoSEQ multiplex PCR; TCRdb keeps only in-frame clonotypes and omits some of them. The table records 120,000 to 150,000 clones, around 83% of them present only once. Input material: peripheral blood. The receptor source for this set is a woman in her sixties or seventies with acute or convalescent COVID-19.

J is TRBJ2-3 and V is TRBV6-5; 9 bases align to TRBD1. Germline trimming cut 8 bases from V and 5 bases from J; bases unmatched to any gene: 11. This CDR3 spans 15 amino acids. CDR1 is MNHEY and CDR2 is SVGAGI in the germline V gene. The CDR3 DNA follows: TGTGCCAGCGGTCGGGGACAGGGACGTGAAGATACGCAGTATTTT. This sequence encodes CASGRGQGREDTQYF.

This chain uses TRBV9 with TRBJ2-2; 7 bases align to TRBD1. V lost 4 bases and J lost 4; bases outside the gene matches: 10. The germline V gene encodes CDR1 SGDLS and CDR2 YYNGEE. The CDR3 loop spans 16 amino acids. CDR3 amino acids: CASSPRQGIGTGELFF. The CDR3 nucleotides read TGTGCCAGCAGCCCGCGACAGGGCATTGGCACCGGGGAGCTGTTTTTT. Drawing the rest from reference TRBV9 and TRBJ2-2, the complete variable domain is DSGVTQTPKHLITATGQRVTLRCSPRSGDLSVYWYQQSLDQGLQFLIQYYNGEERAKGNILERFSAQQFPDLHSELNLSSLELGDSALYFCASSPRQGIGTGELFFGEGSRLTVL.

This chain connects TRBV6-5 to TRBJ1-2; 12 positions agree with TRBD1. The CDR3 totals 15 residues. The junction had 2 bases not matched to a gene; V was cut back by 6 bases and J by 0 bases. Germline lookup yields CDR1 MNHEY and CDR2 SVGAGI. CDR3 coding DNA: TGTGCCAGCAGGGGACAGGGGGCCGCTAACTATGGCTACACCTTC. It specifies CASRGQGAANYGYTF.

The rearrangement links TRBV10-1 to TRBJ2-1; 12 bases are a match to TRBD1. Trimming at V came to 0 bases and at J to 8 bases, leaving 5 bases not matched to a gene. CDR1 is WNHNN and CDR2 is SYGVQD in the germline V gene (reference sequence). CDR3 length equals 16 residues. The DNA for the CDR3 is TGCGCCAGCAGTGAGTCGATGGGACAGGGGGCCGATGAGCAGTTCTTC. It codes for CASSESMGQGADEQFF.

The rearrangement links TRBV9 to TRBJ2-3; 8 bases match TRBD2. The CDR3 covers 14 residues. Germline CDR1 and CDR2: SGDLS and YYNGEE. V gave up 4 bases and J gave up 7 bases; unmatched junction bases: 8. CDR3 region: CASSPRTSLNTQYF. The DNA for the CDR3 is TGTGCCAGCAGCCCCCGGACTAGCCTGAATACGCAGTATTTT.

The chain has TRBV18 and TRBJ2-7; the match to TRBD1 covers 7 bases. Per the germline V gene, CDR1 is KGHSH and CDR2 is LQKENI. With V trimmed by 6 bases and J by 2 bases, 10 bases remained unmatched. The CDR3 has 15 residues. CDR3 region: CASSLIPGQTYEQYF. For the CDR3, the DNA is TGTGCCAGCTCCCTAATCCCGGGACAGACCTACGAGCAGTACTTC.

The rearrangement uses TRBV28 and TRBJ2-1; 8 bases are a match to TRBD2. The CDR3 consists of 12 residues. V dropped 9 bases and J dropped 9; count of bases not matched to a gene: 7. The germline gives CDR1 MDHEN, CDR2 SYDVKM. CDR3 region: CASSGEGAEQFF. The DNA of the CDR3 is TGTGCCAGTAGCGGGGAGGGAGCTGAGCAGTTCTTC.

J is TRBJ2-7 and V is TRBV30; maybe TRBD2 (6 bases). Germline V gives CDR1 GTSNPN, CDR2 SVGIG (reference sequence). This CDR3 spans 14 amino acids. The V end lost 5 bases, the J end lost 3 bases, and 17 bases lay between the germline ends. CDR3 nucleotide sequence: TGTGCCTGGGCGCCGGGACTGGTGATCTACGAGCAGTACTTC. Its translation: CAWAPGLVIYEQYF. Using reference TRBV30 and TRBJ2-7 for the parts outside the CDR3, the full variable domain is SQTIHQWPATLVQPVGSPLSLECTVEGTSNPNLYWYRQAAGRGLQLLFYSVGIGQISSEVPQNLSASRPQDRQFILSSKKLLLSDSGFYLCAWAPGLVIYEQYFGPGTRLTVT.

This chain connects TRBV5-1 to TRBJ1-5, with a weak D call TRBD1 (5 bases). Germline lookup yields CDR1 SGHRS and CDR2 YFSETQ. There are 15 residues in the CDR3. The V gene lost 1 base and the J gene lost 1 base, with 9 bases spanning the gap. The CDR3 DNA reads as TGCGCCAGCAGCTTGATCGGGGGGAGCAATCAGCCCCAGCATTTT. Translating it yields CASSLIGGSNQPQHF.

This clone occurred a few times. The V gene is TRBV7-9, the J gene TRBJ2-2, with D maybe TRBD2 (5 bases). From germline, CDR1 is SEHNR and CDR2 FQNEAQ (reference sequence). There are 16 residues in the CDR3. The V end was cut by 2 bases, the J end by 1 base, with 11 bases between. This chain's CDR3 is CASSLPREGNTGELFF. The CDR3 nucleotides read TGTGCCAGCAGCTTACCCCGCGAGGGGAACACCGGGGAGCTGTTTTTT.